This T cell receptor beta chain was identified in a study of CD8 T cells in ankylosing spondylitis. Regarding the study as a whole: According to the report, clones linked to the disease were significantly enriched in matched synovial fluid samples taken from ankylosing spondylitis patients. Past studies reported some motif variants in reactive arthritis synovial fluid and blood.

This clonotype showed up many times. Antigen specificity is unknown. CDR1 is MGHDK, CDR2 SYGVNS, per germline. This CDR3 is built from 14 residues. Trimming took off 0 bases at V and 6 bases at J, with 8 bases between the two ends. A quantitative 5'-RACE method, one with molecular barcodes, was used to make TCR beta libraries. TCRdb analysed the 5' RACE reads with MiXCR anew, one entry per CDR3 protein. This table has fewer than 250,000 distinct CDR3 sequences, around 24% appearing once. This receptor was obtained from a male donor with ankylosing spondylitis or in good health (not recorded which). The specimen was blood, either unsorted or a sorted T cell fraction (not recorded which). The chain uses TRBV25-1 and TRBJ2-2; tentative D call: TRBD2 (5 bases). CDR3 sequence (DNA): TGTGCCAGCAGTGAATATTCCGGGGCCGGGGAGCTGTTTTTT. Its translation is CASSEYSGAGELFF.